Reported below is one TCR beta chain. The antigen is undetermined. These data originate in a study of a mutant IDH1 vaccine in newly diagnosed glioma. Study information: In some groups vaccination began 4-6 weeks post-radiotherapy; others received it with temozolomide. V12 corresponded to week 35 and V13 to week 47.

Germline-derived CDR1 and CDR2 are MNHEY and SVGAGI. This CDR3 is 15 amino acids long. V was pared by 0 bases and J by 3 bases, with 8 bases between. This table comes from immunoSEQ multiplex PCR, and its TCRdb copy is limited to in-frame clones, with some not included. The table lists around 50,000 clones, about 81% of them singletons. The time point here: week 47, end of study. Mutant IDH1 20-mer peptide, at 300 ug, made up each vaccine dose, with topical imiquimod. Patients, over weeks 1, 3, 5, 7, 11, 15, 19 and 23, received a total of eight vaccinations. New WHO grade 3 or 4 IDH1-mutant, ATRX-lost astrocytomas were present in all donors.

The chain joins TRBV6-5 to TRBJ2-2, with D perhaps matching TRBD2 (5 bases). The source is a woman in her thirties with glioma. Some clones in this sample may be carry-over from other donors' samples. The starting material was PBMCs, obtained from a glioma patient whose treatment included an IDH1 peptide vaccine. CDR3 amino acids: CASSYSRVHTGELFF. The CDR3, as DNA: TGTGCCAGCAGTTACTCGCGGGTCCACACCGGGGAGCTGTTTTTT.